This passage covers 18 T cell receptor beta chains from one sample sequenced in a study of shared clonotypes between healthy human individuals. Data came from immunoSEQ multiplex PCR; TCRdb stores just in-frame clones and leaves some out. This table holds some 1 million clones, 60% to 80% found once. The sequenced sample consisted of memory CD4+ T cells sorted from blood. Subset given: CD45RA-negative fraction. The receptors here all came from a man between 18 and 29 years old in good health.

The chain has TRBV7-2 and TRBJ2-7; D is unresolved. The CDR3 consists of 13 residues. The germline V gene encodes CDR1 SGHTA and CDR2 FQGNSA. The V and J ends lost 1 base and 5 bases respectively, with 9 bases between them. The CDR3 protein is CASSLGTVNEQYF. In DNA form, the CDR3 reads TGTGCCAGCAGCTTAGGGACGGTTAACGAGCAGTACTTC.

Turning to this clone: The identical CDR3 is also encoded by other nucleotide sequences in the sample. The chain joins TRBV6-5 to TRBJ1-5; D remains ambiguous. The CDR3 length is 13 residues. CDR1 is MNHEY, CDR2 SVGAGI, per germline. The ends were cut back, 5 bases at V and 5 bases at J, with 10 bases in the middle. CDR3: CASSPGLDQPQHF. Here the CDR3 DNA reads TGTGCCAGCAGTCCGGGGTTAGATCAGCCCCAGCATTTT.

This clone was recorded at least ten times. The chain recombines TRBV6-1 with TRBJ2-7, with D maybe TRBD1 (6 bases). Trimming left V 8 bases short and J 0 bases short, with 11 bases between. In germline, CDR1 is MNHNS, CDR2 SASEGT. The CDR3 extends over 13 amino acids. Here the CDR3 reads CASLQGSSYEQYF. Written as DNA, the CDR3 is TGTGCCAGCCTACAGGGATCCTCCTACGAGCAGTACTTC.

DNA of the CDR3: TGTGCCAGCAGCTTGTTGTCAGCGACGAACACCGGGGAGCTGTTTTTT. Encoded protein: CASSLLSATNTGELFF. The chain carries TRBV5-4 and TRBJ2-2; D gene uncertain. The CDR3 totals 16 residues. Germline V gene data show CDR1 as SGHNT and CDR2 as YYREEE (reference sequence). Trimming removed 1 base at V and 0 bases at J, with 10 bases between. Drawing the rest from reference TRBV5-4 and TRBJ2-2, the complete variable domain is ETGVTQSPTHLIKTRGQQVTLRCSSQSGHNTVSWYQQALGQGPQFIFQYYREEENGRGNFPPRFSGLQFPNYSSELNVNALELDDSALYLCASSLLSATNTGELFFGEGSRLTVL.

The V gene is TRBV20-1, the J gene TRBJ2-7; D remains ambiguous. Germline V gene lookup returns CDR1 DFQATT and CDR2 SNEGSKA (reference sequence). The CDR3 contains 11 residues. V was cut by 4 bases and J by 1 base, with 5 bases left in between. CDR3 residues: CSAMGSYEQYF. The CDR3 region has the DNA TGCAGTGCTATGGGTTCCTACGAGCAGTACTTC.

The chain links TRBV6-1 to TRBJ2-7; 11 bases map to TRBD2. The CDR3 length is 15 residues. Trimming at V came to 4 bases and at J to 3 bases, leaving 5 bases not matched to a gene. The V gene's germline CDR1 is MNHNS and CDR2 SASEGT. The CDR3 bases are TGTGCCAGCAGTGTTAGCGGGGGGGGCGGCTACGAGCAGTACTTC. It specifies CASSVSGGGGYEQYF.

The chain has TRBV15 and TRBJ1-2; D remains unclear. This CDR3 is built from 15 residues. Per germline, CDR1 LNHNV and CDR2 YYDKDF (reference sequence). Trimming removed 0 bases at V and 6 bases at J, with 14 bases between. CDR3 loop: CATSRDPRAGHGYTF. The CDR3 bases are TGTGCCACCAGCAGAGATCCCCGAGCCGGGCATGGCTACACCTTC.

The chain employs TRBV10-3 and TRBJ2-1, with TRBD2 identical over 12 bases. The CDR3 length is 15 residues. Germline CDR1 reads ENHRY; CDR2 reads SYGVKD. Unmatched junction bases numbered 5, after V lost 6 bases and J lost 5 bases. The CDR3 protein is CAIRGTSGPNNEQFF. The CDR3 nucleotides read TGTGCCATCAGGGGGACTAGCGGGCCCAACAATGAGCAGTTCTTC.

The V gene is TRBV28, the J gene TRBJ2-7; 8 bases agree with TRBD2. After removal of 4 bases from V and 1 base from J, the junction contained 6 bases not matched to a gene. Germline loops: CDR1 MDHEN, CDR2 SYDVKM. The CDR3 has 15 amino acids. The CDR3 loop is CASSSITGGSYEQYF. The DNA of the CDR3 is TGTGCCAGCAGTTCGATTACGGGGGGGTCCTACGAGCAGTACTTC.

CDR3 nucleotides: TGTGCCAGCAGTTTACAGACTAGCGGGAGCTACGAGCAGTACTTC. It specifies CASSLQTSGSYEQYF. V and J are TRBV27 and TRBJ2-7, with 12 positions matching TRBD2. The CDR3 length is 15 residues. Germline CDR1 reads MNHEY; CDR2 reads SMNVEV (reference sequence). V dropped 2 bases and J dropped 3; count of bases not matched to a gene: 2.

The V call is TRBV11-2, the J call TRBJ2-5; D gene unclear. This CDR3 spans 15 amino acids. Germline CDR1 is SGHAT and CDR2 is FQNNGV. The germline V and J ends were trimmed by 4 bases and 1 base, with 13 bases remaining between them. Here the CDR3 DNA reads TGTGCCAGCAGCTCGAACCCGGGTTCCCAAGAGACCCAGTACTTC. Translated: CASSSNPGSQETQYF.

The V call is TRBV5-3, the J call TRBJ2-3, with TRBD2 matching over 15 bases. TRBV5-3 has ORF status, its function being uncertain. The CDR3 runs 16 residues. V lost 1 base, J lost 11 bases, and 8 bases stayed unmatched. CDR3 DNA: TGTGCCAGAAGCTTGAGGACTAGCGGGAGGGCCCATAAGCAGTATTTT. Translation gives CARSLRTSGRAHKQYF.

This chain uses TRBV9 with TRBJ1-2; D is undetermined. Trimming removed 0 bases at V and 6 bases at J, with 12 bases between. Germline V lookup: CDR1 SGDLS, CDR2 YYNGEE. The CDR3 is made up of 14 amino acids. In DNA, the CDR3 is TGTGCCAGCAGCGTAGGATGGCTCGGAGATGGCTACACCTTC. Amino acids: CASSVGWLGDGYTF.

J is TRBJ2-2 and V is TRBV2; 11 bases align to TRBD2. CDR1 SNHLY and CDR2 FYNNEI come from the germline V gene. V trimming: 4 bases; J trimming: 5 bases; junction bases outside the gene matches: 3. The CDR3 is 15 residues long. The DNA for the CDR3 is TGTGCCAGCAGTGTGGTAGCGGGAGGGACCGGGGAGCTGTTTTTT. This translates into CASSVVAGGTGELFF.

This chain connects TRBV5-1 to TRBJ1-2, with D uncertain. Looked up from germline, CDR1 is SGHRS and CDR2 is YFSETQ. The CDR3 runs to 14 residues. The ends were cut back, 4 bases at V and 7 bases at J, with 17 bases in the middle. CDR3 amino acids: CASSLGEGISGYTF. The CDR3 DNA reads TGCGCCAGCAGCCTCGGTGAAGGCATAAGTGGCTACACCTTC.

This clone came up a few times. The chain is built from TRBV7-9 and TRBJ1-2; no definite D call. Germline V lookup: CDR1 SEHNR, CDR2 FQNEAQ (reference sequence). V lost 5 bases, J lost 2 bases, and 9 bases lay in between. This CDR3 has 13 amino acids. CDR3 sequence: CASSRTENYGYTF. The CDR3 DNA sequence: TGTGCCAGCAGCCGAACAGAGAACTATGGCTACACCTTC.

Note on this clone: This sample also contains other DNA sequences that code for the same CDR3. The V gene is TRBV18, the J gene TRBJ2-7; the D gene is possibly TRBD1 (5 bases). The CDR3 has 14 amino acids. The germline CDR1 and CDR2 sequences are KGHSH and LQKENI. Trimming cost V 6 bases and J 2 bases, with 14 bases left between them. The CDR3 loop is CASSPGRAAYEQYF. DNA for the CDR3: TGTGCCAGCTCGCCGGGCAGGGCCGCCTACGAGCAGTACTTC.

V usage is TRBV19 and J usage is TRBJ2-6, with D hard to call. V was trimmed by 4 bases and J by 3 bases, leaving 16 bases between them. The CDR3 loop spans 17 amino acids. Germline lookup yields CDR1 LNHDA and CDR2 SQIVND (reference sequence). The CDR3 loop reads CASSTDVAAFGANVLTF. The DNA of the CDR3 is TGTGCCAGTAGTACGGATGTTGCAGCTTTTGGGGCCAACGTCCTGACTTTC.